This T cell receptor beta chain appears in the sequencing data of a study of response to subunit inactivated influenza vaccine. Concerning this clonotype: Its antigen is undetermined.

Trimming took 0 bases from V and 3 from J; bases not matched to a gene: 6. The CDR3 is made up of 15 amino acids. Germline lookup yields CDR1 DFQATT and CDR2 SNEGSKA (reference sequence). MiXCR, applied by TCRdb to the RT-PCR reads, yields one record per CDR3 protein. This table has around 650,000 distinct CDR3 sequences, around a sixth appearing once. Study results and caveats: Each seasonal influenza vaccination, the authors suggested, recruits few new T cells.

The starting material was PBMCs from blood, obtained 11 to 12 days after vaccination. This rearrangement joins TRBV20-1 to TRBJ1-1; 8 bases align to TRBD1. The sequence was obtained from a man aged 50-59 years who received an inactivated influenza vaccine. DNA for the CDR3: TGCAGTGCTAGAGATAAGGACAGGGCGTACACTGAAGCTTTCTTT. Translated: CSARDKDRAYTEAFF.